One sample yielded the 4 T cell receptor beta chains listed below, sequenced in a study of PD-L1 blockade in urothelial cancer. Noted time point: pretreatment peripheral blood. Sequenced by immunoSEQ multiplex PCR; TCRdb stores in-frame clones only, minus some. The sample has fewer than 45,000 clones, around 82% seen once. The sequences come from PBMCs, collected around atezolizumab (anti-PD-L1) treatment. All receptors derive from a man aged 60-69 years with urothelial cancer.

V usage is TRBV28 and J usage is TRBJ2-7, with D perhaps matching TRBD2 (6 bases). Between the trimmed V and J ends, which lost 2 bases and 7 bases, there was a span of 18 bases. Germline V lookup: CDR1 MDHEN, CDR2 SYDVKM. The length of the CDR3 is 15 residues. CDR3 sequence: CASSLGGTGTGEQYF. CDR3 nucleotide sequence: TGTGCCAGCAGTTTAGGGGGGACGGGGACGGGGGAGCAGTACTTC. Complete variable domain (other parts from reference TRBV28 and TRBJ2-7): DVKVTQSSRYLVKRTGEKVFLECVQDMDHENMFWYRQDPGLGLRLIYFSYDVKMKEKGDIPEGYSVSREKKERFSLILESASTNQTSMYLCASSLGGTGTGEQYFGPGTRLTVT.

This rearrangement joins TRBV18 to TRBJ1-1; TRBD1 matches at 9 bases. The CDR3 consists of 15 residues. The germline CDR1 and CDR2 sequences are KGHSH and LQKENI. Losses at the gene ends were 3 bases for V and 4 bases for J; bases not matched to a gene: 6. In nucleotides, the CDR3 is TGTGCCAGCTCACCCCTAGGGACAGGGAGCACTGAAGCTTTCTTT. It translates to CASSPLGTGSTEAFF.

This sequence joins TRBV7-9 and TRBJ2-7, with D uncertain. CDR3 length: 14 residues. Between the trimmed V and J ends, which lost 1 base and 1 base, there was a span of 8 bases. CDR1 SEHNR and CDR2 FQNEAQ come from the germline V gene (reference sequence). CDR3 bases: TGTGCCAGCAGCTTAGACGGAGATTCCTACGAGCAGTACTTC. Translated, it gives CASSLDGDSYEQYF.

The chain couples TRBV7-2 to TRBJ2-7, with 7 bases that match TRBD2. The CDR3 has 14 residues. Germline V gives CDR1 SGHTA, CDR2 FQGNSA. The junction had 6 bases not matched to a gene; V was cut back by 1 base and J by 6 bases. Here the CDR3 DNA reads TGTGCCAGCAGCTTAGGGGGAGGGGAGGGCGAGCAGTACTTC. Amino acid sequence: CASSLGGGEGEQYF.